The T cell receptor beta chain under discussion was sequenced for a study of T cells in Graves' hyperthyroidism and ophthalmopathy. General observations from the study: Peripheral blood also featured most of the thyroid clonotypes expanded above 0.001. Before onset, ophthalmopathy was predicted by the model a median roughly 6.4 months earlier.

Per germline, CDR1 SGHTA and CDR2 FQGNSA. The CDR3 is 13 residues long. Trimming shortened V by 6 bases and J by 8 bases, and 16 bases separated the two germline ends. Amplification yielded TCR beta CDR3 regions, with RNA transcripts as the source. When the TCR CDR3 underwent first-round RT-PCR, the HTBI primer set was used. TCRdb fed the multiplex PCR reads into MiXCR, producing one record per CDR3 protein. The sample comprises a few hundred thousand distinct CDR3 sequences, 46% of which are singletons, and around 8% rests with the top ten. Patients aged 18 to 65 had newly diagnosed hyperthyroidism of under 2 months' duration. Lactation, pregnancy, other autoimmune disease or uncontrolled infection excluded patients. This clonotype was seen many times. The antigen remains unidentified.

The sample comprised peripheral blood or thyroid tissue (not recorded which). The rearrangement links TRBV7-2 to TRBJ1-1; D not resolved. The TCR was taken from a woman aged 18-29 years with Graves' hyperthyroidism. The CDR3 loop reads CASSQDRGGEAFF. CDR3 coding DNA: TGTGCCAGCAGTCAGGACCGCGGAGGGGAAGCTTTCTTT.